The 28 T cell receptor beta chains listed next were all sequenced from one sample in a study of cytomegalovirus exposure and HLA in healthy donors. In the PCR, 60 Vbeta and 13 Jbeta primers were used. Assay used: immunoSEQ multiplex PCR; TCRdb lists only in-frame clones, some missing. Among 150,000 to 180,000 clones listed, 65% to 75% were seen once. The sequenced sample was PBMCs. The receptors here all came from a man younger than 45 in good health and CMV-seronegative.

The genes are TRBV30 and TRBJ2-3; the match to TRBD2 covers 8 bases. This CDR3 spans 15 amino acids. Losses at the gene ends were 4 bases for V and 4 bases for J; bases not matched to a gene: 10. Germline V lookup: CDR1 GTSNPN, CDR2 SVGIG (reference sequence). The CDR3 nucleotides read TGTGCCTGGAATCCGGGACTAGTGGTCGCAGATACGCAGTATTTT. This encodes CAWNPGLVVADTQYF.

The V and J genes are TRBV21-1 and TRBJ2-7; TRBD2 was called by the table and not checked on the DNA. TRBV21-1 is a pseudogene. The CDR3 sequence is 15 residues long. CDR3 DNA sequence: TGTGCCAGCAGCAGAACTAGCGGGGGATATTACGAGCAGTACTTC. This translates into CASSRTSGGYYEQYF.

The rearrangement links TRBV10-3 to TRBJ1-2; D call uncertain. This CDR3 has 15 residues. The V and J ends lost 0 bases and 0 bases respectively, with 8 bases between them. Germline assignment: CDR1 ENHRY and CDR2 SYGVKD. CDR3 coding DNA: TGTGCCATCAGTGAGTCGAGGCCCACTAACTATGGCTACACCTTC. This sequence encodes CAISESRPTNYGYTF.

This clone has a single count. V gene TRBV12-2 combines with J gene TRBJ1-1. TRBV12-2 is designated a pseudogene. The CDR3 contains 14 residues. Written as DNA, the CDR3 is TGTGCAAGTCGCCCAACCCGGGGGACGAATGAAGCTTTCTTT. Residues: CASRPTRGTNEAFF.

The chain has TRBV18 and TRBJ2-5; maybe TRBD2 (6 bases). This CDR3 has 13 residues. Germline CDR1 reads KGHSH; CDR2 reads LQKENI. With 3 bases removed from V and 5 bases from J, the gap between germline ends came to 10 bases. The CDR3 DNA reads TGTGCCAGCTCACCTTCAGGAGGGGAGACCCAGTACTTC. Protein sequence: CASSPSGGETQYF. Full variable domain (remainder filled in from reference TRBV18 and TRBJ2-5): NAGVMQNPRHLVRRRGQEARLRCSPMKGHSHVYWYRQLPEEGLKFMVYLQKENIIDESGMPKERFSAEFPKEGPSILRIQQVVRGDSAAYFCASSPSGGETQYFGPGTRLLVL.

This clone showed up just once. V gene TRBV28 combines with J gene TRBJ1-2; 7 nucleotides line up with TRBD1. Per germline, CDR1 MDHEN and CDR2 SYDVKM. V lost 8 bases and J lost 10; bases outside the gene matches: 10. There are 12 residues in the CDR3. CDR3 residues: CASGWNRGVYTF. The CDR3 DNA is TGTGCCAGCGGCTGGAACAGGGGAGTCTACACCTTC.

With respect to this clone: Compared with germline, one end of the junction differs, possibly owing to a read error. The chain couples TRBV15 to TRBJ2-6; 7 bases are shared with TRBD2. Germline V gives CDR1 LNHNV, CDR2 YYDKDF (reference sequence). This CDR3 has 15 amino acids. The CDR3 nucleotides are TGTGCCACCAGCAAGGGAGGGTCTGGGGCCAACGTCCTGATTTTC. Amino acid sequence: CATSKGGSGANVLIF.

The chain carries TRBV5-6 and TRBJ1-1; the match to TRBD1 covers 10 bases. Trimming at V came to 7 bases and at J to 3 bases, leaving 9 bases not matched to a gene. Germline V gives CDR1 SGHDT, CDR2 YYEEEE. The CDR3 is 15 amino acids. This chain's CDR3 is CASGPGQGIYTEAFF. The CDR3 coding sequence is TGTGCCAGCGGTCCGGGACAGGGGATCTACACTGAAGCTTTCTTT.

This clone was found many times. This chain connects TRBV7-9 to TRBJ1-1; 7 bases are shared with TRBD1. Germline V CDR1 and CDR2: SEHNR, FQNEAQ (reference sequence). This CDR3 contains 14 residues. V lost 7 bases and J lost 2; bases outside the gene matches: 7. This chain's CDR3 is CASTLQGPNTEAFF. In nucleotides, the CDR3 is TGTGCCAGCACCCTACAGGGGCCCAACACTGAAGCTTTCTTT.

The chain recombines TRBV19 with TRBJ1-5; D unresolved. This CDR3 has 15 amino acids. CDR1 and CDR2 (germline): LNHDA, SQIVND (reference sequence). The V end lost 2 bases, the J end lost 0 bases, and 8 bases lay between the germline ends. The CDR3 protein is CASSISGYSNQPQHF. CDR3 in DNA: TGTGCCAGTAGTATAAGCGGCTATAGCAATCAGCCCCAGCATTTT.

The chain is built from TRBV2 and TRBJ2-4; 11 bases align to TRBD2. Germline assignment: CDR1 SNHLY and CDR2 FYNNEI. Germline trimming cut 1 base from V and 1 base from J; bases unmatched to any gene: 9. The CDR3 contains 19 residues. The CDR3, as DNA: TGTGCCAGCAGTGAAGGGGGTAGCGGGGGGGCGAGGGCCAAAAACATTCAGTACTTC. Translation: CASSEGGSGGARAKNIQYF.

Written as DNA, the CDR3 is TGTGCCAGCAGCTTAGCGACACTAGCTGGGGAGACCCAGTACTTC. Protein sequence: CASSLATLAGETQYF. This rearrangement joins TRBV7-9 to TRBJ2-5, with D tentatively TRBD2 (6 bases). Germline CDR1 and CDR2: SEHNR and FQNEAQ (reference sequence). V shed 0 bases and J shed 5 bases, with 13 bases lying between them. The CDR3 runs to 15 residues.

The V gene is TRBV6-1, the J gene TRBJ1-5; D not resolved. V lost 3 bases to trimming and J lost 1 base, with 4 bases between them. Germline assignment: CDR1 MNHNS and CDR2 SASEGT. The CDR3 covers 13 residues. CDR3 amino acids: CASSDISNQPQHF. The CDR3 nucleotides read TGTGCCAGCAGTGATATAAGCAATCAGCCCCAGCATTTT.

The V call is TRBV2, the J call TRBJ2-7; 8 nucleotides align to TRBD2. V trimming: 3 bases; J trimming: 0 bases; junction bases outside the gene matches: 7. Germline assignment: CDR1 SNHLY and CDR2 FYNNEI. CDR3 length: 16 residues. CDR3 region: CASSERGASLSYEQYF. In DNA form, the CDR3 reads TGTGCCAGCAGTGAGCGGGGGGCCAGCCTCTCCTACGAGCAGTACTTC.

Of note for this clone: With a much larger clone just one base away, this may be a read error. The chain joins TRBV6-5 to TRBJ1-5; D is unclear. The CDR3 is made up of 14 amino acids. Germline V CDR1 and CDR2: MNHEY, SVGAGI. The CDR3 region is CASSTQNSNQPQNF. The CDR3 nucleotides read TGTGCCAGCAGTACCCAGAATAGCAATCAGCCCCAGAATTTT.

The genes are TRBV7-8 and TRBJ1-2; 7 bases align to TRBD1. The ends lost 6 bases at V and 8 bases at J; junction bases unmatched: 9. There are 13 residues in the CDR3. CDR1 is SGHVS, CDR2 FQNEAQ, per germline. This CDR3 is CASSQRQGTGYTF. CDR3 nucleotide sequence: TGTGCCAGCAGTCAAAGACAGGGAACAGGCTACACCTTC.

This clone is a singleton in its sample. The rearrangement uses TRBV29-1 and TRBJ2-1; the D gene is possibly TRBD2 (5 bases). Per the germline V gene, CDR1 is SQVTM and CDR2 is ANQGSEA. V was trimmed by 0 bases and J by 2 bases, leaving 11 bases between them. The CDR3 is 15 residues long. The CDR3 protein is CSVEDWTGPYNEQFF. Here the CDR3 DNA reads TGCAGCGTTGAAGACTGGACTGGGCCCTACAATGAGCAGTTCTTC.

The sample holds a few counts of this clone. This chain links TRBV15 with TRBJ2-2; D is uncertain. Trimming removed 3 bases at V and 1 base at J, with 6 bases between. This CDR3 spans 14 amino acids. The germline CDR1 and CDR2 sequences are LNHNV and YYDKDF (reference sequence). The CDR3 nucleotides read TGTGCCACCAGCAGTATGAGGAACACCGGGGAGCTGTTTTTT. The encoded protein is CATSSMRNTGELFF.

CDR3 region: CSVLRANTGELFF. CDR3 DNA: TGCAGCGTTTTACGCGCGAACACCGGGGAGCTGTTTTTT. The V call is TRBV29-1, the J call TRBJ2-2; D is uncertain. Germline CDR1 and CDR2: SQVTM and ANQGSEA. The CDR3 runs to 13 residues. V was trimmed by 5 bases and J by 0 bases, leaving 7 bases between them.

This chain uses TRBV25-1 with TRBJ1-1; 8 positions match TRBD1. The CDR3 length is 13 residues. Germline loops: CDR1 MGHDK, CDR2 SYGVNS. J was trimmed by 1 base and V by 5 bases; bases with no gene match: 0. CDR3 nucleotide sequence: TGTGCCAGCAGTACAGGGGGGAACACTGAAGCTTTCTTT. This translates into CASSTGGNTEAFF. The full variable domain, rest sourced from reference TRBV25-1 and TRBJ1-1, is EADIYQTPRYLVIGTGKKITLECSQTMGHDKMYWYQQDPGMELHLIHYSYGVNSTEKGDLSSESTVSRIRTEHFPLTLESARPSHTSQYLCASSTGGNTEAFFGQGTRLTVV.

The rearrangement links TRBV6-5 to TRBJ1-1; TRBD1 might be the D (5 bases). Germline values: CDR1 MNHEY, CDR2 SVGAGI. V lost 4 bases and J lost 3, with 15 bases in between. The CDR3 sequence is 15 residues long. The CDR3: CASSSSRGLDTEAFF. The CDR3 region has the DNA TGTGCCAGCAGTTCTTCTAGGGGCTTGGACACTGAAGCTTTCTTT.

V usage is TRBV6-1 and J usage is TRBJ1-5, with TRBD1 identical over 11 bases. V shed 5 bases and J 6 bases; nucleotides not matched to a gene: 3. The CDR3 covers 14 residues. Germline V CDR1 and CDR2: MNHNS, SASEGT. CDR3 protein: CASSFGTGGQPQHF. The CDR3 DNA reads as TGTGCCAGCAGTTTTGGGACAGGGGGTCAGCCCCAGCATTTT.

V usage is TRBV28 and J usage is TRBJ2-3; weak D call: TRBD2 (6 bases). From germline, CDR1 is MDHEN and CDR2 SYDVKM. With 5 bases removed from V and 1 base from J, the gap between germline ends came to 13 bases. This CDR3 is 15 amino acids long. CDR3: CASSPPGVGTDTQYF. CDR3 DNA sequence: TGTGCCAGCAGTCCCCCGGGGGTGGGCACAGATACGCAGTATTTT.

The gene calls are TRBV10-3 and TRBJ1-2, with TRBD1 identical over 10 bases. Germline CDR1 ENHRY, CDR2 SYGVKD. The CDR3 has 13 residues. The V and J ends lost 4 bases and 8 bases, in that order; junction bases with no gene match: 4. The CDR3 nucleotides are TGTGCCATCAGTGGACAGGGGGCTTTAGGCTACACCTTC. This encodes CAISGQGALGYTF.

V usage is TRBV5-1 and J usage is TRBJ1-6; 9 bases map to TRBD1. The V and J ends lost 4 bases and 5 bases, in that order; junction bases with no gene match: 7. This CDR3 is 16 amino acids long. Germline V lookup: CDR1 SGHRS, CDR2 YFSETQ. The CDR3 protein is CASSPTGQGNNSPLHF. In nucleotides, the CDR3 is TGCGCCAGCAGCCCGACCGGACAGGGGAATAATTCACCCCTCCACTTT. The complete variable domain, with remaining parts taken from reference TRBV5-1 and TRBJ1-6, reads KAGVTQTPRYLIKTRGQQVTLSCSPISGHRSVSWYQQTPGQGLQFLFEYFSETQRNKGNFPGRFSGRQFSNSRSEMNVSTLELGDSALYLCASSPTGQGNNSPLHFGNGTRLTVT.

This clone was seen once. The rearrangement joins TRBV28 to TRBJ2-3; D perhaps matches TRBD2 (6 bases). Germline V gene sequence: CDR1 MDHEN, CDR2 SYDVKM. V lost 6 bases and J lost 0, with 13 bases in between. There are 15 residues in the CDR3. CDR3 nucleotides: TGTGCCAGCAGCCCCCCGGGGGAGAGCACAGATACGCAGTATTTT. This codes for CASSPPGESTDTQYF.

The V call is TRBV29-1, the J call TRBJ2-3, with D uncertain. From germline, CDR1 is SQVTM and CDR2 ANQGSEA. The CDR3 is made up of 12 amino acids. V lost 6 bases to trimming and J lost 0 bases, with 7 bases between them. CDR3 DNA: TGCAGCGTCCCGACAAGCACAGATACGCAGTATTTT. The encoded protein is CSVPTSTDTQYF.

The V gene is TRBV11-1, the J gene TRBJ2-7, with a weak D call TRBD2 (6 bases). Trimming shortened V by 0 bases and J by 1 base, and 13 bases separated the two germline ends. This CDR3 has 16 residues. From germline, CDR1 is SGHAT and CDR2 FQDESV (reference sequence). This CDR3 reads CASSLAGVAESYEQYF. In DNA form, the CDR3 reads TGTGCCAGCAGCTTAGCGGGGGTAGCGGAATCCTACGAGCAGTACTTC. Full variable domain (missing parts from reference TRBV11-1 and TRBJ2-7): EAEVAQSPRYKITEKSQAVAFWCDPISGHATLYWYRQILGQGPELLVQFQDESVVDDSQLPKDRFSAERLKGVDSTLKIQPAELGDSAMYLCASSLAGVAESYEQYFGPGTRLTVT.